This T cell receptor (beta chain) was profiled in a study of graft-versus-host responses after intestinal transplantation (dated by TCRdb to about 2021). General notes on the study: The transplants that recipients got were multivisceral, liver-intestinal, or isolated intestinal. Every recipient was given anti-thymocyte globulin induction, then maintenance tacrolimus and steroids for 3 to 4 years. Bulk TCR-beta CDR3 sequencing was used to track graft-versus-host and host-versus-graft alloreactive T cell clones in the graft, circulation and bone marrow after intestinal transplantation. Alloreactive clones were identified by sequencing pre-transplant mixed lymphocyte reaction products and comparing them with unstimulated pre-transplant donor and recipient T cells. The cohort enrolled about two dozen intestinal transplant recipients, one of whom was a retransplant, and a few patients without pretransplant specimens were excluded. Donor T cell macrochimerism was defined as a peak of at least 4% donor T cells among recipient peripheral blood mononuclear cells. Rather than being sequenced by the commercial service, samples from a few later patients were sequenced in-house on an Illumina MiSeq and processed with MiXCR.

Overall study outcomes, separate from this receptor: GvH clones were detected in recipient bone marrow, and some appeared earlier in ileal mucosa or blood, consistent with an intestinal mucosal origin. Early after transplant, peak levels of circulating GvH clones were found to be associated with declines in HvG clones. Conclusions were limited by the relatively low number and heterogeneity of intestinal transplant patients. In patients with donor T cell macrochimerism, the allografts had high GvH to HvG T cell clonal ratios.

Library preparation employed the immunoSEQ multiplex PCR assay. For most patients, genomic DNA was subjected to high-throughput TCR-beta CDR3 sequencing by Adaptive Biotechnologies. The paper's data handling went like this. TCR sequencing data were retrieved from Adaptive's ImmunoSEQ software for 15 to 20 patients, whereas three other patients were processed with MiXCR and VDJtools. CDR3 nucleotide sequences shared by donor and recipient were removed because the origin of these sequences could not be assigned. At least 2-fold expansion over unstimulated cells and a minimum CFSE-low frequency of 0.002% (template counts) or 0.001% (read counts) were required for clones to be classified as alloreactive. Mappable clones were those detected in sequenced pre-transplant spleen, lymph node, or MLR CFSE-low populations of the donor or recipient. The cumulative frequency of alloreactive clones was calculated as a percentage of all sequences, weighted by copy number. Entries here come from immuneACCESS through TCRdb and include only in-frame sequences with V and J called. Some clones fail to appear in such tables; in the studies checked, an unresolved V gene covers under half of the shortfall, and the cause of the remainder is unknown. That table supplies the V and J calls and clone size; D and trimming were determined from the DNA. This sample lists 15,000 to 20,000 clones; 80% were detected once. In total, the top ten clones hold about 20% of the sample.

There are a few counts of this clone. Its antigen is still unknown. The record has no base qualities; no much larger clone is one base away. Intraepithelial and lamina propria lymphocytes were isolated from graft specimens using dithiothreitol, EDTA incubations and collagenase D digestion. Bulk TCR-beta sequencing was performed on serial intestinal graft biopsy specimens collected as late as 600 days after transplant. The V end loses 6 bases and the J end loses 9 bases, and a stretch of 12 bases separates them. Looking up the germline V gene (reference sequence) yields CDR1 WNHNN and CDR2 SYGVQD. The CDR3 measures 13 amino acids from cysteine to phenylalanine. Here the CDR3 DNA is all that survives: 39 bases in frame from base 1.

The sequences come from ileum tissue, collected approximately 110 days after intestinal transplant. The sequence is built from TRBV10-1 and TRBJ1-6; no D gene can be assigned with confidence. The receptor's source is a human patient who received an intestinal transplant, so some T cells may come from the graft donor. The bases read TGCGCCAGCAGCCCGGACCCTGGTTCACCCCTCCACTTT. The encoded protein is CASSPDPGSPLHF.